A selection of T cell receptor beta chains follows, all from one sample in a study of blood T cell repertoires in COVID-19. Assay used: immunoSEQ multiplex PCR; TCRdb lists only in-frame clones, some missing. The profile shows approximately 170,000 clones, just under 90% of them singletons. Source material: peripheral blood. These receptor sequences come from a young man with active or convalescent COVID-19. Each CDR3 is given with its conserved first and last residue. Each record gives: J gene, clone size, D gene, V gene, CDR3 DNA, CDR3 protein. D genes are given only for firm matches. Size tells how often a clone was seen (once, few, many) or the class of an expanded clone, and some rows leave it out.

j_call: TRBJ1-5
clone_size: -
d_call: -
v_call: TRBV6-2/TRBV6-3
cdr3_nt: TGTGCCAGCAGTTACTCGACTGGGGAGGTCCGCAATCAGCCCCAGCATTTT
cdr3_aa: CASSYSTGEVRNQPQHF

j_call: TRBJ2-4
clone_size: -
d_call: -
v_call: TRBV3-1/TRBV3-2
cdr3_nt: TGTGCCAGCAGCCAAGACGAATGGACTGGTCGGGGCAAAAACATTCAGTACTTC
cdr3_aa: CASSQDEWTGRGKNIQYF

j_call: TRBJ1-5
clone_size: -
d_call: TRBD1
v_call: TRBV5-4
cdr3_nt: TGTGCCAGCAGCCCGGGACAGGCCGGACCCCAGCATTTT
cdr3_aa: CASSPGQAGPQHF

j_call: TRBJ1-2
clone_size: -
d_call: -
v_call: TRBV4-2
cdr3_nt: TGTGCCAGCAGCCACCTAGGGGATCATAACTATGGCTACACCTTC
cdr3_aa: CASSHLGDHNYGYTF

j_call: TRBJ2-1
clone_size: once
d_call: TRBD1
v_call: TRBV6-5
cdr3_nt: TGTGCCAGCAGGACAGGGAGCTCCTACAATGAGCAGTTCTTC
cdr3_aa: CASRTGSSYNEQFF

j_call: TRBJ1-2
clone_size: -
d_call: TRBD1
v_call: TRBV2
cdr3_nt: TGTGCCAGCAGGGAAGGGGGCACTGGCTACACCTTC
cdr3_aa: CASREGGTGYTF

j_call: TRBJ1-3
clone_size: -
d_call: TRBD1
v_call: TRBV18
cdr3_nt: TGTGCCAGCTCACCAACTCACCGGGACAGCTCTGGAAACACCATATATTTT
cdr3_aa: CASSPTHRDSSGNTIYF

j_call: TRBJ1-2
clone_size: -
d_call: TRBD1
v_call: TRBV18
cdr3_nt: TGTGCCAGCTCACCCCAAAAGAACCCGGGACAGGCCACAGACTATGGCTACACCTTC
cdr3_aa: CASSPQKNPGQATDYGYTF

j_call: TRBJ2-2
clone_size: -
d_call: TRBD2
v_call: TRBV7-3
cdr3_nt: TGTGCCAGCAGGACCAGCGGGAGTAGCACCGGGGAGCTGTTTTTT
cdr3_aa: CASRTSGSSTGELFF

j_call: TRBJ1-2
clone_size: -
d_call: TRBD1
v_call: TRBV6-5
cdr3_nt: TGTGCCAGCAGTTACTTTACCGGGCCAGGGGGTGGCTACACCTTC
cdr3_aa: CASSYFTGPGGGYTF

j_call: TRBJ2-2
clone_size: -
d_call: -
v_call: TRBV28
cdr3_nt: TGTGCCAGCAATACCCCGGGACATTGGAACACCGGGGAGCTGTTTTTT
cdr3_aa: CASNTPGHWNTGELFF

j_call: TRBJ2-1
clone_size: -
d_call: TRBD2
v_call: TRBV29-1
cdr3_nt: TGCAGCGTTGCAGCGGGGGGGCCCAATGAGCAGTTCTTC
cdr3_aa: CSVAAGGPNEQFF

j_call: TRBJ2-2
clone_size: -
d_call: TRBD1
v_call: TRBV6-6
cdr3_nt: TGTGCCAGCAGTTGGCCCGGCAGGGGGCTTGCCGGGGAGCTGTTTTTT
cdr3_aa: CASSWPGRGLAGELFF

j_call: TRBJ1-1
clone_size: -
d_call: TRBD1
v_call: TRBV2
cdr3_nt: TGTGCCAGCCTGGACAGGGCGTATTCGAACACTGAAGCTTTCTTT
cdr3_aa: CASLDRAYSNTEAFF

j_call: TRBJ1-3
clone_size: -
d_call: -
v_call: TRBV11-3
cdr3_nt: TGTGCCAGCAGCCAAGACTCTTTATCTGGAAACACCATATATTTT
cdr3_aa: CASSQDSLSGNTIYF

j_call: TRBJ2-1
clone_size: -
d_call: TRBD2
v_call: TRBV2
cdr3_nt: TGTGCCAGCAGTGAACCCCGTATACGGGAGGGCTACGCTGAGCAGTTCTTC
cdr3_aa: CASSEPRIREGYAEQFF

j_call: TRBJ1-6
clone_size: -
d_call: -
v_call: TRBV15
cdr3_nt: TGTGCCACCAGCAATCTGAGGCCCGGGAGCTCCTATAATTCACCCCTCCACTTT
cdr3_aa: CATSNLRPGSSYNSPLHF

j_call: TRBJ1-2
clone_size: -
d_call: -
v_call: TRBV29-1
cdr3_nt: TGCAGCGCACGACAGTCGACAAACTATGGCTACACCTTC
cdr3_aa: CSARQSTNYGYTF

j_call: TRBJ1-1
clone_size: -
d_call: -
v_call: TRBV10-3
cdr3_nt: TGTGCCATCAGTGAGAGTCCCGCGGAGAACACTGAAGCTTTCTTT
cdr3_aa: CAISESPAENTEAFF

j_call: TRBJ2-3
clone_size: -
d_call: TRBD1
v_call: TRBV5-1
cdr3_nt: TGCGCCAGCAGCCTCAGGGGGAGAGATACGCAGTATTTT
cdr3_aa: CASSLRGRDTQYF

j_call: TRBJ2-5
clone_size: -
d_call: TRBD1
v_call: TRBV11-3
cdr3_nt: TGTGCCAGCAGCTTAGACCCGACAGGGGGCCTTGGAGAGACCCAGTACTTC
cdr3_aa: CASSLDPTGGLGETQYF

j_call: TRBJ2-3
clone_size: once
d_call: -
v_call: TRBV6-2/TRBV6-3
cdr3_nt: TGTGCCAGCAGTTTCCGGGACTTGGCAGATACGCAGTATTTT
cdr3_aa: CASSFRDLADTQYF

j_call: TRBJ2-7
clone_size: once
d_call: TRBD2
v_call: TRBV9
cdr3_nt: TGTGCCAGCAGCCCTTTCCTGACTAGCGGGGCAGCCTACGAGCAGTACTTC
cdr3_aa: CASSPFLTSGAAYEQYF

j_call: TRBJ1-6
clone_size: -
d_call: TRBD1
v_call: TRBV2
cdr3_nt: TGTGCCGTGTGGACGGGACAGGGGCTTCCTTCCCTCCACTTT
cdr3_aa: CAVWTGQGLPSLHF

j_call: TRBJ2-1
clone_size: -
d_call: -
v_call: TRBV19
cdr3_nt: TGTGCCAGTAGTATCACTCGGGGGAGTCATAATGAGCAGTTCTTC
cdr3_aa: CASSITRGSHNEQFF

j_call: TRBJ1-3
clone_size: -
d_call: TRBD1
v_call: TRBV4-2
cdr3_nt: TGTGCCAGCAGCCAAGAGACAGGGGCTTCTGGAAACACCATATATTTT
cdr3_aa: CASSQETGASGNTIYF

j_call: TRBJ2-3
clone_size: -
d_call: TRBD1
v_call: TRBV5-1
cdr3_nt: TGCGCCAGCAGCCCCCGACAGGGTCAGGGCACAGATACGCAGTATTTT
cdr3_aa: CASSPRQGQGTDTQYF

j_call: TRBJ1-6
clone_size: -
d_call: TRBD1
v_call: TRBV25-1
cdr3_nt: TGTGCCAGCAGCCGACAGGGGTTCAATTCACCCCTCCACTTT
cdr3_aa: CASSRQGFNSPLHF

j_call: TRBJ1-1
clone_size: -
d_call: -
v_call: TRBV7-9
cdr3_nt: TGTGCCAGCAGCCTAGGAGGGCACACTGAAGCTTTCTTT
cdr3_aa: CASSLGGHTEAFF

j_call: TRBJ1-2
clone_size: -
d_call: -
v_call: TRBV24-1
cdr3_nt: TGTGCCACCAGTGATTTCTCCAGGGGTCGAAACTATGGCTACACCTTC
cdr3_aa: CATSDFSRGRNYGYTF

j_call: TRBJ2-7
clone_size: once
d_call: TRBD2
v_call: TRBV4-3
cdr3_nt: TGCGCCAGCAGCCAAAAAATTGGGACTAGCGGGAGTTCCTACGAGCAGTACTTC
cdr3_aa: CASSQKIGTSGSSYEQYF

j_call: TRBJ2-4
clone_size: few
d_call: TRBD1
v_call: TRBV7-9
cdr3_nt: TGTGCCAGCAGCCCGGACAGGCTGATAAACATTCAGTACTTC
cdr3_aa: CASSPDRLINIQYF

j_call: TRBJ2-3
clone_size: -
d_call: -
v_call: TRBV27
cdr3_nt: TGTGCCAGCAGTTCTGACAGGTCAGATACGCAGTATTTT
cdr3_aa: CASSSDRSDTQYF

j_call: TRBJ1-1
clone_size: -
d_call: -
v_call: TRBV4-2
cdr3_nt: TGTGCCAGCAGCCCCAATCGGGGAGAAGCTTTCTTT
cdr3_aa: CASSPNRGEAFF

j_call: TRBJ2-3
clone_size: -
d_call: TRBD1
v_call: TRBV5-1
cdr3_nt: TGCGCCAGCAGACAGGGGGCCAGCACAGATACGCAGTATTTT
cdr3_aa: CASRQGASTDTQYF

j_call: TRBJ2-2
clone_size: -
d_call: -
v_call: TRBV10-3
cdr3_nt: TGTGCCATCAGTGAGCGAGGGACCGGGGAGCTGTTTTTT
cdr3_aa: CAISERGTGELFF

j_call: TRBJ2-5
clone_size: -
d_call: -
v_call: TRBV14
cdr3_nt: TGTGCCAGCAGCCCCCGGGACTTTCAAGAGGGGACCCAGTACTTC
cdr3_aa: CASSPRDFQEGTQYF

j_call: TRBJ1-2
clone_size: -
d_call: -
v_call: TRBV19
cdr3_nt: TGTGCCAGTAGTGTCAGGGAAGACTATGGCTACACCTTC
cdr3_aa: CASSVREDYGYTF

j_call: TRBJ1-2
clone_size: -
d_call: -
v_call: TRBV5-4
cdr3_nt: TGTGCCAGCAGGGCGGGGGCGGGTGTCTATGGCTACACCTTC
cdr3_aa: CASRAGAGVYGYTF

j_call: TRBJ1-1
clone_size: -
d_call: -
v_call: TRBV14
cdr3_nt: TGTGCCAGCAGCCAAGGTGTAGGCAGGGCGAACACTGAAGCTTTCTTT
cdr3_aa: CASSQGVGRANTEAFF

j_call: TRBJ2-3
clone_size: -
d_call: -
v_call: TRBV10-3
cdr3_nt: TGTGCCACCATACGGGGAAGCACAGATACGCAGTATTTT
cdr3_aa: CATIRGSTDTQYF

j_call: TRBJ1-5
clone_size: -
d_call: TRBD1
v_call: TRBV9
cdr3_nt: TGTGCCAGCAGCGTGGGGACAGAGCGCAATCAGCCCCAGCATTTT
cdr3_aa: CASSVGTERNQPQHF

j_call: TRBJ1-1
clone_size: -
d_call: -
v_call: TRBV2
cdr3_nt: TGTGCCAGCAGGGATACAGGGTTAATCGCTATGAACACTGAAGCTTTCTTT
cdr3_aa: CASRDTGLIAMNTEAFF

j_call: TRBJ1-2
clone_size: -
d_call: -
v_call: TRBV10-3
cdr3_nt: TGTGCCAGTATTAGGGACACCTCCTATGGCTACACCTTC
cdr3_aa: CASIRDTSYGYTF

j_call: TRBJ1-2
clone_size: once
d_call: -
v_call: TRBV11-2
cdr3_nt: TGTGCCAGCAGCTTGCCGGGAAGCTATGGCTACACCTTC
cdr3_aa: CASSLPGSYGYTF

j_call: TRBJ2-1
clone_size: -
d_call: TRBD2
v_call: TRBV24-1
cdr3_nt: TGTGCCACCAGTGGTTTCCGGACAGGGGCTAGCGGGGGGCACTACAATGAGCAGTTCTTC
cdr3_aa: CATSGFRTGASGGHYNEQFF

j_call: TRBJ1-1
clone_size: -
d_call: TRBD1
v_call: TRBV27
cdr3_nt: TGTGCCAGCAGTAAGACAGGGGGGAACACTGAAGCTTTCTTT
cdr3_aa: CASSKTGGNTEAFF

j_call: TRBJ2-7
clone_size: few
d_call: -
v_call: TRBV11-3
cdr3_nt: TGTGCCAGCAGCTCTCGAGGAGCGGGTCCCTCCTACGAGCAGTACTTC
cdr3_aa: CASSSRGAGPSYEQYF